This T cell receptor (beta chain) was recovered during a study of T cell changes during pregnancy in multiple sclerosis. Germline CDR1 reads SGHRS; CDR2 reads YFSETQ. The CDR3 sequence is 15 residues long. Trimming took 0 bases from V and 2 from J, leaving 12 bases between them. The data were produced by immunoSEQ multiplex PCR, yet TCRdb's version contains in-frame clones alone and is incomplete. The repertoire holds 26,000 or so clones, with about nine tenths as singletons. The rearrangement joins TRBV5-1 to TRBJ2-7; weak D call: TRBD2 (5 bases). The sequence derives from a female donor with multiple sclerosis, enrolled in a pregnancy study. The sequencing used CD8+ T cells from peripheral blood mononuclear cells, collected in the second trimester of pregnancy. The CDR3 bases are TGCGCCAGCAGCTTGGCTAGGACTCTCCCCTACGAGCAGTACTTC. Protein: CASSLARTLPYEQYF.